The clone carrying this T cell receptor (beta chain) was picked up a small number of times. The sample belongs to a study of T cell changes during pregnancy in multiple sclerosis. Sequencing was performed with immunoSEQ multiplex PCR; in TCRdb, only in-frame clones are kept and a portion is missing. The sample contains 17,000 or so clones, nearly 90% of which appear only once. The germline CDR1 and CDR2 sequences are MRHNA and SNTAGT. Trimming removed 2 bases from V and 4 bases from J; junction bases left unmatched: 6. The CDR3 has 17 amino acids. The source is a female donor in good health, enrolled as a control in a pregnancy study. The sequencing used CD8+ T cells from peripheral blood mononuclear cells, collected after pregnancy. The chain links TRBV6-4 to TRBJ2-3; TRBD2 agrees at 13 bases. The CDR3 loop reads CASSDGTSGGASDTQYF. The CDR3 bases are TGTGCCAGCAGTGACGGCACTAGCGGGGGGGCATCAGATACGCAGTATTTT.